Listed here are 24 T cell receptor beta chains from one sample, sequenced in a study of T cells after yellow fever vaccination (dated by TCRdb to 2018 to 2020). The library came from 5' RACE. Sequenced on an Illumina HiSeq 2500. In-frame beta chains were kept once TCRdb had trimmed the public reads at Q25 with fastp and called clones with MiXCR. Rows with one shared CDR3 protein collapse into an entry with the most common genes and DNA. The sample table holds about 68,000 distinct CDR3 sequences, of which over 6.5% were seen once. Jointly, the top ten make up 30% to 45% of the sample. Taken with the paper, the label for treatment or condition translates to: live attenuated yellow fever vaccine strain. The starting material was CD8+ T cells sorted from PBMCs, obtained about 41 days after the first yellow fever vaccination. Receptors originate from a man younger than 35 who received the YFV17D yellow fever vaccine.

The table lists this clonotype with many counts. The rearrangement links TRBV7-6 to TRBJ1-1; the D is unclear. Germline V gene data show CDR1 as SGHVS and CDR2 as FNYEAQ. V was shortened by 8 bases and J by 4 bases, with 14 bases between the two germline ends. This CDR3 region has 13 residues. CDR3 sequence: CASEAPGSTEAFF. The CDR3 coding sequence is TGTGCCAGCGAGGCGCCAGGTAGCACTGAAGCTTTCTTT.

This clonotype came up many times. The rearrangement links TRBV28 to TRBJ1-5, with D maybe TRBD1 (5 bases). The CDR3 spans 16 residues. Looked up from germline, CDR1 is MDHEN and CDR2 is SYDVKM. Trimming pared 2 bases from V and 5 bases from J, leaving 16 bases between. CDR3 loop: CASSLRGLGVDQPQHF. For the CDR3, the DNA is TGTGCCAGCAGTTTACGGGGGTTAGGTGTCGATCAGCCCCAGCATTTT.

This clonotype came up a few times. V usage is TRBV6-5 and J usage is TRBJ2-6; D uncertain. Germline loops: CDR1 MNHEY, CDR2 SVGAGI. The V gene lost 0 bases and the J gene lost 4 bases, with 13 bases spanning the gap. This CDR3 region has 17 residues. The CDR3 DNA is TGTGCCAGCAGTTACTCGAGTCGGGTCGGCGGGGCCAACGTCCTGACTTTC. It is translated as CASSYSSRVGGANVLTF.

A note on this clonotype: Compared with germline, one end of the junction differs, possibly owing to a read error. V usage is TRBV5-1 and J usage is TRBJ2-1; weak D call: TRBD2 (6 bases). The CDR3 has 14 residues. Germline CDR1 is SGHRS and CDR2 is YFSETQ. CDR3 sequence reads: CASSLGGLYNELFF. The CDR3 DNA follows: TGCGCCAGCAGCTTGGGTGGACTATACAATGAGCTGTTCTTC.

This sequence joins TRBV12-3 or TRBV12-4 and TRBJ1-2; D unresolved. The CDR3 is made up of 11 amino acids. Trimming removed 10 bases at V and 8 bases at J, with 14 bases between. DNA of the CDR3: TGTGCCATCCGCGCGGAGGCCGGCTACACCTTC. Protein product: CAIRAEAGYTF.

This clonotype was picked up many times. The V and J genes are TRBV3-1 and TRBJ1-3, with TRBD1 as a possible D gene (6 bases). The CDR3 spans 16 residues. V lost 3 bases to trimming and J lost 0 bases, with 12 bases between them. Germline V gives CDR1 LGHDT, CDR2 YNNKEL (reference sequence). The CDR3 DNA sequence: TGTGCCAGCAGCCAGACAGGACTTATCTCTGGAAACACCATATATTTT. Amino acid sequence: CASSQTGLISGNTIYF. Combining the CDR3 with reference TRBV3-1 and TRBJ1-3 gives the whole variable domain DTAVSQTPKYLVTQMGNDKSIKCEQNLGHDTMYWYKQDSKKFLKIMFSYNNKELIINETVPNRFSPKSPDKAHLNLHINSLELGDSAVYFCASSQTGLISGNTIYFGEGSWLTVV.

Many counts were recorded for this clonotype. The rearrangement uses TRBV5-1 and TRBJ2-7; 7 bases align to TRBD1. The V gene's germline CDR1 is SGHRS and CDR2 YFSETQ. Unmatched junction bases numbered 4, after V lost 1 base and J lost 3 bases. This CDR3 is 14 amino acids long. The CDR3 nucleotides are TGCGCCAGCAGCTTGACAGGGGAAGTCTACGAGCAGTACTTC. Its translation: CASSLTGEVYEQYF.

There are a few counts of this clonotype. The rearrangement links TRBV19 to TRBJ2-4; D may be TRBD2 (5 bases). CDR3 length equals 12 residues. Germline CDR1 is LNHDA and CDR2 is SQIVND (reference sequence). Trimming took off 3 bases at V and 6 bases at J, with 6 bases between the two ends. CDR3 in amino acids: CASSIGGNIQYF. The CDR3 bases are TGTGCCAGTAGTATTGGAGGAAACATTCAGTACTTC.

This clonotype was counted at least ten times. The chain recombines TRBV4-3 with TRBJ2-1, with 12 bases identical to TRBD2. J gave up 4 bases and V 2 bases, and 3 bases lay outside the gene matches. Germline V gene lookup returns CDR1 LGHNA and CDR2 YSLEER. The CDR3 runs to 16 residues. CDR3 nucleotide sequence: TGCGCCAGCAGCCAACTAGCGGGGGGGAATTACAATGAGCAGTTCTTC. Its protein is CASSQLAGGNYNEQFF.

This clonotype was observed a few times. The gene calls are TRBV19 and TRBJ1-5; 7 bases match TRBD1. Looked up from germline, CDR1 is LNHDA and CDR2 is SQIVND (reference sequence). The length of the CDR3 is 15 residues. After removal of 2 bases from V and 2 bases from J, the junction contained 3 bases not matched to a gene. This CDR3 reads CASSISGTGNQPQHF. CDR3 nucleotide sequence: TGTGCCAGTAGTATATCCGGGACAGGCAATCAGCCCCAGCATTTT.

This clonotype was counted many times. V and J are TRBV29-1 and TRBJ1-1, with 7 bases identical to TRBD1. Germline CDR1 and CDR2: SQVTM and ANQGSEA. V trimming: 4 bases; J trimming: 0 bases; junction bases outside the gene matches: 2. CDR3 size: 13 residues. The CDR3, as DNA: TGCAGCGTTGTGGGACAGCTGAACACTGAAGCTTTCTTT. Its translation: CSVVGQLNTEAFF.

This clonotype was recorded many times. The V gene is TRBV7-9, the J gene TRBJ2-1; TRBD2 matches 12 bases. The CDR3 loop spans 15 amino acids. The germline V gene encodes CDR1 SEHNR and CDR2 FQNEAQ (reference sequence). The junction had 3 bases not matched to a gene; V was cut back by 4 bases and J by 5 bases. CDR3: CASSSLAGGDNEQFF. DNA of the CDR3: TGTGCCAGCAGCTCCCTAGCGGGGGGGGACAATGAGCAGTTCTTC.

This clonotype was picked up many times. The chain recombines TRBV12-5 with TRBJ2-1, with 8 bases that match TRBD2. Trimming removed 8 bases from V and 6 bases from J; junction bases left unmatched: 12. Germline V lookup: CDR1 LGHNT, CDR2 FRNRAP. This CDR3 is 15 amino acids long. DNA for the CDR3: TGTGCTAGTAGCGGGGGAGCCTTTTTAGGCAATGAGCAGTTCTTC. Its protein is CASSGGAFLGNEQFF.

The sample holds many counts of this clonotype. For the CDR3, the DNA is TGTGCCAGCAGCGTAGCTTGGACAGGAGGGGAGACCCAGTACTTC. This translates into CASSVAWTGGETQYF. The chain recombines TRBV9 with TRBJ2-5; D perhaps matches TRBD1 (7 bases). The CDR3 has 15 amino acids. The germline CDR1 and CDR2 sequences are SGDLS and YYNGEE. Trimming cost V 0 bases and J 5 bases, with 14 bases left between them.

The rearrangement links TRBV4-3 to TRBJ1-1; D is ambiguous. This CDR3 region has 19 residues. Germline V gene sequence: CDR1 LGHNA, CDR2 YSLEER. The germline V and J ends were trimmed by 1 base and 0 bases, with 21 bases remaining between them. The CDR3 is CASSQVRESYTRMNTEAFF. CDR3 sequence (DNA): TGCGCCAGCAGCCAAGTACGGGAAAGCTACACAAGGATGAACACTGAAGCTTTCTTT.

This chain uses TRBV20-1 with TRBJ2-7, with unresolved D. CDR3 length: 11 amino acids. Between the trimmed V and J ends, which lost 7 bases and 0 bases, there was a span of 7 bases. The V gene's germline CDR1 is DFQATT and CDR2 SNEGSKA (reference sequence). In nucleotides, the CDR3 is TGCAGTGTTCGGAGCTCCTACGAGCAGTACTTC. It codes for CSVRSSYEQYF.

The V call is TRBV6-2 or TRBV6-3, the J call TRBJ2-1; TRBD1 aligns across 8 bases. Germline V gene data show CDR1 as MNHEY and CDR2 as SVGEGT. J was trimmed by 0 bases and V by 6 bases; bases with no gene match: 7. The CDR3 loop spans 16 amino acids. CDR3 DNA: TGTGCCAGCAGCCACCGGGACAGGAGCTCCTACAATGAGCAGTTCTTC. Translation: CASSHRDRSSYNEQFF.

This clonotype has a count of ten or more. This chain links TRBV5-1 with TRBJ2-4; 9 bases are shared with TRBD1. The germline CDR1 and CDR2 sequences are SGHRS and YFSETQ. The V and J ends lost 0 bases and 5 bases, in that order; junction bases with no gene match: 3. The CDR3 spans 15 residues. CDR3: CASSLVGTGQNIQYF. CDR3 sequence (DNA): TGCGCCAGCAGCTTGGTCGGGACAGGGCAAAACATTCAGTACTTC.

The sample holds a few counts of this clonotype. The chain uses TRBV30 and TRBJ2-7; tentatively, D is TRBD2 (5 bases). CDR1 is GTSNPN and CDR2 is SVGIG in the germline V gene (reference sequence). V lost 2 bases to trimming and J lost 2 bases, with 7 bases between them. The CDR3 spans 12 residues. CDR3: CAWSSGTYEQYF. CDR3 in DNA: TGTGCCTGGAGTAGCGGAACCTACGAGCAGTACTTC.

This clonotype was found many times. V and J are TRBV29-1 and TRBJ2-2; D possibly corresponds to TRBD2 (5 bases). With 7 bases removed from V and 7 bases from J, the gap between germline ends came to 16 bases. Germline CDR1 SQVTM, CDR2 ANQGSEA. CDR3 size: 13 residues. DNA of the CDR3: TGCAGCGGGTCCTTAACGGGGAGCGGGGAGCTGTTTTTT. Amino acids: CSGSLTGSGELFF.

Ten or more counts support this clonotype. CDR3 residues: CASSNTGGSNEKLFF. The DNA of the CDR3 is TGTGCCAGCAGTAATACAGGGGGATCTAATGAAAAACTGTTTTTT. This chain joins TRBV6-5 and TRBJ1-4; 8 bases fit TRBD1. The CDR3 sequence is 15 residues long. Germline V gene lookup returns CDR1 MNHEY and CDR2 SVGAGI. The J segment lost 3 bases and the V segment lost 5 bases, leaving 5 bases of the junction unmatched.

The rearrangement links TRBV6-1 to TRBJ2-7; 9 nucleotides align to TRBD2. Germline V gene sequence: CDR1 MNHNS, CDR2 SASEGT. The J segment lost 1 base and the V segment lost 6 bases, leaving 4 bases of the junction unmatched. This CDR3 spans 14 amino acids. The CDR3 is CASRLTSGSYEQYF. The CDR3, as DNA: TGTGCCAGCAGGCTAACTAGCGGGTCCTACGAGCAGTACTTC.

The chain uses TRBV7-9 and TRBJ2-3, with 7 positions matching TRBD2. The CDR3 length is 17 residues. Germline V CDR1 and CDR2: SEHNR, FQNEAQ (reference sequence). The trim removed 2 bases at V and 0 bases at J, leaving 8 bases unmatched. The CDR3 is CASSLRLISGSTDTQYF. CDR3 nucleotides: TGTGCCAGCAGCTTACGACTAATTAGCGGGAGCACAGATACGCAGTATTTT.

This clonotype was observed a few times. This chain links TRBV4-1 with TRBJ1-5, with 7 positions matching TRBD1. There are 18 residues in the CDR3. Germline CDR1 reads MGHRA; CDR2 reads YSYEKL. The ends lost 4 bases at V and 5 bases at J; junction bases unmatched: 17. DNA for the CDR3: TGCGCCAGCAGCCTCGTGAAGATAGGGCCCCAGGGGGATCAGCCCCAGCATTTT. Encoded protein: CASSLVKIGPQGDQPQHF.